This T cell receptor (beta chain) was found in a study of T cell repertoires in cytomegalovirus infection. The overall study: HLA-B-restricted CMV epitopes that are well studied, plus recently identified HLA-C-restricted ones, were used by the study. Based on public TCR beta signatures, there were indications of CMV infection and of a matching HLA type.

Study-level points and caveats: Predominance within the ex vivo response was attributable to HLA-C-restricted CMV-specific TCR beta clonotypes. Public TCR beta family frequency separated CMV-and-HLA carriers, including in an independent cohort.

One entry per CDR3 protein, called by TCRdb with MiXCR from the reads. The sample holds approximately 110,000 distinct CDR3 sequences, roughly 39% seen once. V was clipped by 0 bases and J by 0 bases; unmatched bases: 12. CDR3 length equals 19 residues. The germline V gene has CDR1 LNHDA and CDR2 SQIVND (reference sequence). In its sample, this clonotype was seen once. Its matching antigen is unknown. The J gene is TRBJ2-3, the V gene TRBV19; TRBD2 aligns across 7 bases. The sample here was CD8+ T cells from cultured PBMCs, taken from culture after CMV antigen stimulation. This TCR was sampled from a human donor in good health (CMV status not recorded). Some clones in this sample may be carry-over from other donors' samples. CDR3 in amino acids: CASSIDPTRGGPSTDTQYF. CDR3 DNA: TGTGCCAGTAGTATAGACCCTACAAGGGGAGGGCCTAGCACAGATACGCAGTATTTT.